This T cell receptor beta chain came from a study of blood T cell repertoires in COVID-19 (dated by TCRdb to 2018 to 2021). At the level of the whole study: Samples covering the acute and convalescent phases of COVID-19 were provided by collaborators in the United States, Italy and Spain. The material from the prospective study consisted of cDNA or gDNA derived from T cells, B-cell-depleted T cells, or PBMCs. The dataset comprised deeply sampled blood TCRbeta repertoires from subjects exposed to, actively infected with, or recovered from COVID-19. The repertoires were released in a freely available public database meant as a resource for research on the immune response to SARS-CoV-2. The samples were drawn from the first 160 participants of the ongoing ImmuneRACE study and from under 1,500 subjects provided by 6 global collaborators. A de-identified subject ID, COVID-19 status, age in years and sex were almost always included in the sample metadata. HLA class I and class II types, where available, came from metadata supplied by the sample provider rather than from assay-based typing. Summary of the overall study and its limitations: Clinical and demographic metadata were provided uncurated, with the amount varying by source and participant.

In its sample, this clone was seen a few times. The specificity of this receptor is unknown. There are no base qualities to consult, and no much larger clone falls within one base. TCRbeta CDR3 regions were amplified from genomic DNA using the immunoSEQ Assay, a bias-controlled multiplex PCR. Turning to the authors' computational methods: The number of nucleated cells in each sample was estimated from the amplification of reference gene primers within the assay. To quantify the absolute abundance of each unique TCRbeta CDR3 rearrangement, sequence reads were collapsed and filtered. For each sample, productive Simpson clonality was calculated by taking the square root of Simpson's diversity index across productive rearrangements. What TCRdb holds here is the immuneACCESS table cut down to in-frame rearrangements. Part of the clones is not present; checked against another copy, under half of the missing clones reflect an unresolved V gene, and the others are unexplained. That table supplies the V and J calls and clone size; D and trimming were determined from the DNA. In all, the sample holds approximately 77,000 clones, and 80% of those were seen once. The ten most abundant clones make up around 4.8% of the sample.

The collaborating institutions used their own protocols to collect whole blood in K2EDTA tubes. Collaborator samples were shipped for TCRbeta analysis as frozen whole blood, isolated PBMCs, or DNA extracted from either sample type. As encoded in the germline V gene, CDR1 is SGHRS while CDR2 is YFSETQ. V and J are truncated by 3 bases and 0 bases respectively, leaving an intervening sequence of 19 bases. The CDR3 covers 18 residues, taking in both the cysteine and the phenylalanine. Just the 54-base CDR3 DNA is kept, in frame starting at base 1. Material for sequencing was peripheral blood. This receptor was identified in a woman in her 70s with acute or convalescent COVID-19. Rearrangement joined TRBV5-1 to TRBJ1-3, with the D gene too uncertain to name. The nucleotide sequence reads TGCGCCAGCAGCTCCGAAGTAGCACATCCATTCTCTGGAAACACCATATATTTT. This sequence encodes CASSSEVAHPFSGNTIYF.